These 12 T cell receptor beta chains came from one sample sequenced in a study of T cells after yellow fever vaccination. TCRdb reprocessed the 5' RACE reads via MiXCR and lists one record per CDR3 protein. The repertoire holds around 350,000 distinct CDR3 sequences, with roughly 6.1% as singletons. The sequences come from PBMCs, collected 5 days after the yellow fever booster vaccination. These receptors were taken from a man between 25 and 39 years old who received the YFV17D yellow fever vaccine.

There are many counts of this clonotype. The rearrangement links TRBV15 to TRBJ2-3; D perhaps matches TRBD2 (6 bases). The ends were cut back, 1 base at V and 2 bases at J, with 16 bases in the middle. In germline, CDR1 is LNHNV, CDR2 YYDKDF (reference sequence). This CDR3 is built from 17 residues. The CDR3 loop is CATSRGLGGLNTDTQYF. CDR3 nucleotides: TGTGCCACCAGCAGAGGTTTGGGAGGACTGAACACAGATACGCAGTATTTT.

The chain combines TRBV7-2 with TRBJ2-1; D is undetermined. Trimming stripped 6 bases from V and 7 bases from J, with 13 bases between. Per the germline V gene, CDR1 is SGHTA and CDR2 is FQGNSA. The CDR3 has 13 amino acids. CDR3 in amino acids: CASSHTTKNEQFF. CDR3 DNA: TGTGCCAGCAGTCATACAACTAAAAATGAGCAGTTCTTC.

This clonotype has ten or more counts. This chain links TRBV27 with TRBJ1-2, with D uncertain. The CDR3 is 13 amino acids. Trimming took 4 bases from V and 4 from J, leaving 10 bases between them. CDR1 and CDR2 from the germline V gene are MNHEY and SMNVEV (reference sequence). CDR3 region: CASSYAPIYGYTF. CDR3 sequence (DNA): TGTGCCAGCAGTTATGCCCCGATCTATGGCTACACCTTC.

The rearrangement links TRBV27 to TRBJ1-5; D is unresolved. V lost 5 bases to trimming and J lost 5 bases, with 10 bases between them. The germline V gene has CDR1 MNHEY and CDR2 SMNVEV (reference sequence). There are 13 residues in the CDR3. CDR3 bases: TGTGCCAGCAGTCCTAACTATGATCAGCCCCAGCATTTT. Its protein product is CASSPNYDQPQHF.

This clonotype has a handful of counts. The CDR3 DNA reads TGTGCCATCACAGAATATGGGAATGAGCAGTTCTTC. Encoded protein: CAITEYGNEQFF. V and J are TRBV10-3 and TRBJ2-1; D is ambiguous. The V and J ends lost 7 bases and 7 bases respectively, with 11 bases between them. The CDR3 has 12 amino acids. CDR1 is ENHRY and CDR2 is SYGVKD in the germline V gene.

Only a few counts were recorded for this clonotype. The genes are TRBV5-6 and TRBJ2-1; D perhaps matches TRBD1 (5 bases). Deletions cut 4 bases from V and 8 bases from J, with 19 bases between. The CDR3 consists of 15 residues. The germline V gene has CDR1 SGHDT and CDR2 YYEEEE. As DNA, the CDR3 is TGTGCCAGCAGCAGATTGACAGTAGTTAACGATGAGCAGTTCTTC. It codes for CASSRLTVVNDEQFF.

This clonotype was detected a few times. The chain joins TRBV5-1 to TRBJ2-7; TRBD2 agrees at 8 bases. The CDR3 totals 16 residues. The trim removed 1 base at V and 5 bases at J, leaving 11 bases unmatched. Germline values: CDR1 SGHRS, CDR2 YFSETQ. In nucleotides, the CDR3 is TGCGCCAGCAGCTTGATCGTAAGCGGGAGCGGAAACGAGCAGTACTTC. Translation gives CASSLIVSGSGNEQYF.

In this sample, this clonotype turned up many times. The chain's CDR3 is CASGRQSSYEQYF. The CDR3, as DNA: TGTGCCAGCGGCCGACAAAGCTCCTACGAGCAGTACTTC. This chain uses TRBV3-1 with TRBJ2-7, with D uncertain. In germline, CDR1 is LGHDT, CDR2 YNNKEL (reference sequence). V was cut by 8 bases and J by 0 bases, with 11 bases left in between. The length of the CDR3 is 13 residues.

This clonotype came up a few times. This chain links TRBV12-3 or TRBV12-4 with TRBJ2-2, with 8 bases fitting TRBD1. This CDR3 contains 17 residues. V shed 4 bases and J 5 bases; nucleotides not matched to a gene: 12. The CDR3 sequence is CASSSRGQGSWTGELFF. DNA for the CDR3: TGTGCCAGCAGTTCCCGCGGACAGGGAAGCTGGACCGGGGAGCTGTTTTTT.

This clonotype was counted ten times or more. The CDR3 sequence: CASRKEGEQYF. The CDR3 coding sequence is TGCGCCAGCAGGAAGGAGGGCGAGCAGTACTTC. The V and J genes are TRBV5-1 and TRBJ2-7, with D possibly TRBD2 on 6 matching bases. V was cut by 5 bases and J by 6 bases, with 9 bases left in between. CDR3 length: 11 amino acids. CDR1 SGHRS and CDR2 YFSETQ come from the germline V gene.

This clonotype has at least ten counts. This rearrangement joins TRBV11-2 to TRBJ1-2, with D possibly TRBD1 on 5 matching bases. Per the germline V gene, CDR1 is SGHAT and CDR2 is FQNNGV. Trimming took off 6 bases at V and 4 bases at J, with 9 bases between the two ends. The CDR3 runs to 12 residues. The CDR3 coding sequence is TGTGCCAGCAGGGACATCTCCTATGGCTACACCTTC. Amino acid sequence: CASRDISYGYTF.

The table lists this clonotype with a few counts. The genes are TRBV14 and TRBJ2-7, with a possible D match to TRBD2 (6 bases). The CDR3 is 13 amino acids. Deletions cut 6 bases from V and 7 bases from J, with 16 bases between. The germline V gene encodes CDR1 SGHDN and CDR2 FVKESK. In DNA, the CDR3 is TGTGCCAGCAGGTCAGGAGGACTACGAGAGCAGTACTTC. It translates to CASRSGGLREQYF.